These 25 T cell receptor beta chains came from one sample sequenced in a study of blood T cell repertoires in COVID-19. Only in-frame clones appear in the TCRdb table, and some are missing; sequencing was by immunoSEQ multiplex PCR. Seen here are about 210,000 clones, roughly 88% observed once, and the top ten hold about 9.7%. Sequencing was done on a sample of peripheral blood. The receptors originated from a man in his forties or fifties with active or convalescent COVID-19.

This clone was seen just once. V is TRBV2 and J is TRBJ1-6, with D uncertain. V was trimmed by 4 bases and J by 0 bases, leaving 10 bases between them. CDR3 length equals 16 residues. From germline, CDR1 is SNHLY and CDR2 FYNNEI. CDR3 nucleotide sequence: TGTGCCAGCAGTGCCGACGGGAGCTCCTATAATTCACCCCTCCACTTT. Translation gives CASSADGSSYNSPLHF.

The rearrangement uses TRBV19 and TRBJ2-1; possibly TRBD2 for D (5 bases). Germline assignment: CDR1 LNHDA and CDR2 SQIVND (reference sequence). The CDR3 is made up of 12 amino acids. V lost 3 bases, J lost 7 bases, and 7 bases lay in between. The CDR3 DNA reads TGTGCCAGTAGTATCGGGGATAATGAGCAGTTCTTC. As protein: CASSIGDNEQFF.

J is TRBJ2-2 and V is TRBV6-5, with 12 positions matching TRBD2. Trimming at V came to 4 bases and at J to 6 bases, leaving 3 bases not matched to a gene. The germline V gene encodes CDR1 MNHEY and CDR2 SVGAGI. The CDR3 contains 15 residues. This chain's CDR3 is CASSSASGRAGELFF. CDR3 bases: TGTGCCAGCAGTTCGGCTAGCGGGAGGGCCGGGGAGCTGTTTTTT.

The chain employs TRBV18 and TRBJ2-7, with D possibly being TRBD2 (6 bases). CDR1 and CDR2 (germline): KGHSH, LQKENI. The germline V and J ends were trimmed by 2 bases and 2 bases, with 16 bases remaining between them. The CDR3 is made up of 16 amino acids. The CDR3 DNA reads as TGTGCCAGCTCACCAATTAGGGACTTTATTCCCTACGAGCAGTACTTC. Protein: CASSPIRDFIPYEQYF.

This clone has just a few counts. This chain joins TRBV18 and TRBJ1-6, with TRBD1 matching 11 bases. In germline, CDR1 is KGHSH, CDR2 LQKENI. The CDR3 runs 17 residues. The J segment lost 9 bases and the V segment lost 3 bases, leaving 10 bases of the junction unmatched. The CDR3 nucleotides read TGTGCCAGCTCACCGCGCAATGGACAGGGGGCGCGTTCACCCCTCCACTTT. This codes for CASSPRNGQGARSPLHF.

V usage is TRBV6-5 and J usage is TRBJ2-1; possible D gene TRBD2, 5 bases. With 6 bases removed from V and 7 bases from J, the gap between germline ends came to 19 bases. The CDR3 has 15 amino acids. CDR1 MNHEY and CDR2 SVGAGI come from the germline V gene. The CDR3: CASSTLDALGNEQFF. The CDR3 DNA reads TGTGCCAGCAGCACACTAGATGCCTTGGGTAATGAGCAGTTCTTC.

As for this clone: The sample has other DNA sequences that encode this CDR3 too. The chain combines TRBV19 with TRBJ1-2; weak D call: TRBD1 (6 bases). In germline, CDR1 is LNHDA, CDR2 SQIVND (reference sequence). The CDR3 consists of 13 residues. V lost 3 bases and J lost 5, with 10 bases in between. The CDR3: CASSIGQGYGYTF. CDR3 sequence (DNA): TGTGCCAGTAGTATCGGTCAGGGGTATGGCTACACCTTC.

The chain joins TRBV7-2 to TRBJ1-6, with 10 bases matching TRBD1. This CDR3 has 15 amino acids. Germline CDR1 reads SGHTA; CDR2 reads FQGNSA. V gave up 3 bases and J gave up 8 bases; unmatched junction bases: 4. The CDR3 nucleotides are TGTGCCAGCAGCTTGCGGGACAGGGGTGATTCACCCCTCCACTTT. Encoded protein: CASSLRDRGDSPLHF. The whole variable domain, filled in from reference TRBV7-2 and TRBJ1-6, reads GAGVSQSPSNKVTEKGKDVELRCDPISGHTALYWYRQSLGQGLEFLIYFQGNSAPDKSGLPSDRFSAERTGGSVSTLTIQRTQQEDSAVYLCASSLRDRGDSPLHFGNGTRLTVT.

This rearrangement joins TRBV5-1 to TRBJ1-1; a weak D match, TRBD1 (5 bases). Germline CDR1 SGHRS, CDR2 YFSETQ. The CDR3 loop spans 17 amino acids. V was clipped by 2 bases and J by 2 bases, with 19 bases between them. The CDR3 loop is CASSFKSGTLVNTEAFF. CDR3 in DNA: TGCGCCAGCAGCTTTAAGAGCGGGACTTTGGTTAACACTGAAGCTTTCTTT.

The chain combines TRBV29-1 with TRBJ2-7; tentatively, D is TRBD1 (5 bases). Germline loops: CDR1 SQVTM, CDR2 ANQGSEA. Trimming cost V 4 bases and J 4 bases, with 11 bases left between them. The CDR3 has 12 amino acids. CDR3 loop: CSVGSRAYEQYF. CDR3 bases: TGCAGCGTTGGATCCAGGGCTTACGAGCAGTACTTC.

This chain uses TRBV6-5 with TRBJ1-1; tentative D call: TRBD1 (6 bases). The CDR3 has 13 amino acids. Germline CDR1 is MNHEY and CDR2 is SVGAGI. Trimming removed 6 bases from V and 12 bases from J, with 20 bases in between. CDR3 sequence (DNA): TGTGCCAGCAGCCTGACAGGAGAGGCGGAATCTTTCTTT. Its protein is CASSLTGEAESFF.

V gene TRBV7-8 combines with J gene TRBJ1-2, with D perhaps TRBD1 (5 bases). V lost 5 bases and J 3 bases, leaving 22 bases between the germline ends. CDR1 SGHVS and CDR2 FQNEAQ come from the germline V gene. The CDR3 spans 17 residues. The CDR3 nucleotides are TGTGCCAGCAGCCCCCCGGGGGTGGGACTGCTTGACTATGGCTACACCTTC. This translates into CASSPPGVGLLDYGYTF.

This sequence joins TRBV5-4 and TRBJ1-2, with 8 bases fitting TRBD1. CDR3 size: 14 residues. Germline lookup yields CDR1 SGHNT and CDR2 YYREEE (reference sequence). Trimming took 1 base from V and 8 from J; bases not matched to a gene: 7. The CDR3 loop is CASSLWQGAGGYTF. CDR3 in DNA: TGTGCCAGCAGCTTGTGGCAGGGGGCCGGGGGCTACACCTTC.

This clone was recorded a few times. The V gene is TRBV2, the J gene TRBJ1-3, with 8 nucleotides matching TRBD1. The V and J ends lost 8 bases and 3 bases, in that order; junction bases with no gene match: 3. Germline CDR1 SNHLY, CDR2 FYNNEI. This CDR3 is built from 13 residues. CDR3 DNA sequence: TGTGCCAGCGGCAGGGGGCTTGGAAACACCATATATTTT. Protein: CASGRGLGNTIYF.

The genes are TRBV5-1 and TRBJ1-2, with 9 positions matching TRBD1. This CDR3 is built from 13 residues. With 1 base clipped from V and 6 bases from J, the junction kept 1 base outside the gene matches. From germline, CDR1 is SGHRS and CDR2 YFSETQ. This CDR3 is CASSLTGGNGYTF. As DNA, the CDR3 is TGCGCCAGCAGCTTGACAGGGGGCAATGGCTACACCTTC.

The CDR3 DNA follows: TGTGCCAGCAGCTTCGGACTAGCGGGGGGGCGGGAGACCCAGTACTTC. Protein sequence: CASSFGLAGGRETQYF. V and J are TRBV5-6 and TRBJ2-5, with 15 bases aligning to TRBD2. With V trimmed by 2 bases and J by 5 bases, 4 bases remained unmatched. The CDR3 is made up of 16 amino acids. CDR1 is SGHDT and CDR2 is YYEEEE in the germline V gene. Supplemented by reference TRBV5-6 and TRBJ2-5, the full variable domain reads DAGVTQSPTHLIKTRGQQVTLRCSPKSGHDTVSWYQQALGQGPQFIFQYYEEEERQRGNFPDRFSGHQFPNYSSELNVNALLLGDSALYLCASSFGLAGGRETQYFGPGTRLLVL.

The rearrangement uses TRBV14 and TRBJ1-4; possibly TRBD1 for D (6 bases). V lost 3 bases and J 7 bases, leaving 15 bases between the germline ends. The CDR3 covers 15 residues. Germline V gene data show CDR1 as SGHDN and CDR2 as FVKESK. The CDR3 reads CASSQEQGLGEKLFF. DNA of the CDR3: TGTGCCAGCAGCCAGGAACAGGGATTGGGTGAAAAACTGTTTTTT.

The chain recombines TRBV4-3 with TRBJ2-2; unclear D gene. Germline lookup yields CDR1 LGHNA and CDR2 YSLEER. V was pared by 3 bases and J by 3 bases, with 8 bases between. This CDR3 is 14 amino acids long. The chain's CDR3 is CASSHSPYTGELFF. CDR3 bases: TGCGCCAGCAGCCACTCCCCCTACACCGGGGAGCTGTTTTTT.

The J gene is TRBJ1-6, the V gene TRBV19, with TRBD1 matching over 7 bases. With V trimmed by 6 bases and J by 9 bases, 5 bases remained unmatched. This CDR3 region has 13 residues. In germline, CDR1 is LNHDA, CDR2 SQIVND (reference sequence). In DNA, the CDR3 is TGTGCCAGTAGCAGACAGGGTATTTCACCCCTCCACTTT. Translated, it gives CASSRQGISPLHF.

The gene calls are TRBV11-2 and TRBJ2-5; 7 bases match TRBD2. This CDR3 spans 14 amino acids. J gave up 1 base and V 5 bases, and 4 bases lay outside the gene matches. Germline V gives CDR1 SGHAT, CDR2 FQNNGV. Here the CDR3 DNA reads TGTGCCAGCAGCGCGGGGGTACGCCAAGAGACCCAGTACTTC. This codes for CASSAGVRQETQYF.

This chain uses TRBV19 with TRBJ2-4; D might be TRBD2 (6 bases). Trimming pared 3 bases from V and 4 bases from J, leaving 13 bases between. Germline V lookup: CDR1 LNHDA, CDR2 SQIVND (reference sequence). The CDR3 has 15 amino acids. CDR3 residues: CASSIGGRDKNIQYF. The CDR3 region has the DNA TGTGCCAGTAGTATCGGGGGAAGGGATAAAAACATTCAGTACTTC.

This clone has only a few counts. The chain employs TRBV19 and TRBJ1-1, with 9 bases fitting TRBD1. This CDR3 has 13 residues. After removal of 9 bases from V and 3 bases from J, the junction contained 5 bases not matched to a gene. The V gene's germline CDR1 is LNHDA and CDR2 SQIVND (reference sequence). The CDR3 protein is CASEGQGYTEAFF. As DNA, the CDR3 is TGTGCCAGCGAAGGACAGGGGTACACTGAAGCTTTCTTT.

The V gene is TRBV28, the J gene TRBJ2-1; a weak D match, TRBD1 (6 bases). CDR3 length equals 13 residues. Trimming removed 8 bases from V and 7 bases from J, with 15 bases in between. Looked up from germline, CDR1 is MDHEN and CDR2 is SYDVKM. CDR3 region: CASRRAGENEQFF. CDR3 nucleotide sequence: TGTGCCAGCCGCCGGGCAGGGGAGAATGAGCAGTTCTTC.

The rearrangement links TRBV6-2 or TRBV6-3 to TRBJ2-5; tentatively, D is TRBD2 (6 bases). The V gene's germline CDR1 is MNHEY and CDR2 SVGEGT. Trimming pared 6 bases from V and 8 bases from J, leaving 19 bases between. This CDR3 has 14 residues. The CDR3 spells CASSLPHGEETQYF. The DNA of the CDR3 is TGTGCCAGCAGCCTTCCCCACGGGGAGGAAACCCAGTACTTC.

This clone was observed a few times. The J gene is TRBJ2-3, the V gene TRBV15, with D tentatively TRBD2 (5 bases). Between the trimmed V and J ends, which lost 0 bases and 5 bases, there was a span of 9 bases. The CDR3 extends over 14 amino acids. Germline V gene lookup returns CDR1 LNHNV and CDR2 YYDKDF (reference sequence). This CDR3 is CATSRDRGGDTQYF. CDR3 coding DNA: TGTGCCACCAGCAGAGATCGGGGTGGAGATACGCAGTATTTT. Together with reference TRBV15 and TRBJ2-3, the CDR3 gives the full variable domain: DAMVIQNPRYQVTQFGKPVTLSCSQTLNHNVMYWYQQKSSQAPKLLFHYYDKDFNNEADTPDNFQSRRPNTSFCFLDIRSPGLGDTAMYLCATSRDRGGDTQYFGPGTRLTVL.